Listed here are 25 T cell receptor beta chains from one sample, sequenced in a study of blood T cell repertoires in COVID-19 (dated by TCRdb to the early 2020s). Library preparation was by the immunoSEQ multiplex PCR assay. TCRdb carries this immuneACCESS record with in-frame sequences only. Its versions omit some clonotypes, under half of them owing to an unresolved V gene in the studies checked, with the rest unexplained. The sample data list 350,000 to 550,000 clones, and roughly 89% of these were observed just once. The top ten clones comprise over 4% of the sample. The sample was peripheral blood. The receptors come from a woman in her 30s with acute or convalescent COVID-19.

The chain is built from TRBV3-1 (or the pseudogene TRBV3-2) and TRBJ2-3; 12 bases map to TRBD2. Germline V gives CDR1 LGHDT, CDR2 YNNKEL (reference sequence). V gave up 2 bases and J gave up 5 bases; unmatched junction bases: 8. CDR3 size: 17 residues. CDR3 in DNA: TGTGCCAGCAGCCAACCACTAGCGGGGGGTTCGGTAGATACGCAGTATTTT. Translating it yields CASSQPLAGGSVDTQYF.

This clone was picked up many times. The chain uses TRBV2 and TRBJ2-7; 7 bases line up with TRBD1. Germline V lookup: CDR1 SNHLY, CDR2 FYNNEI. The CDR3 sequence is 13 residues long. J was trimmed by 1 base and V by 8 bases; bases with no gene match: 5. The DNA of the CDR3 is TGTGCCAGCCTCGCGACAGGGTCCTACGAGCAGTACTTC. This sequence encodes CASLATGSYEQYF.

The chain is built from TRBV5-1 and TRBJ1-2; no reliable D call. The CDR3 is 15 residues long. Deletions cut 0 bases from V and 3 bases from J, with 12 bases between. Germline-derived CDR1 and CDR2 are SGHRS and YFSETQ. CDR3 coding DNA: TGCGCCAGCAGCTTGGCCGGTCCCGGAGACTATGGCTACACCTTC. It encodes CASSLAGPGDYGYTF.

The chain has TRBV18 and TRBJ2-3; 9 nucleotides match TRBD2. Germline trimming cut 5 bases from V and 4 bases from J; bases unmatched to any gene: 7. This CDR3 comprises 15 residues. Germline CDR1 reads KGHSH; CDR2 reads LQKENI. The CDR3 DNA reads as TGTGCCAGCTCAAAGGAAGCGGGGGGCGCAGATACGCAGTATTTT. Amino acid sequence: CASSKEAGGADTQYF.

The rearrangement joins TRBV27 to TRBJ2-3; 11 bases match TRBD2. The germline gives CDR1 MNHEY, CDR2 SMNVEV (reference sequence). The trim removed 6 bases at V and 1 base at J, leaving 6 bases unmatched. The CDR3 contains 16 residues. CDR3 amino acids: CASRLAGGQGTDTQYF. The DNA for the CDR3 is TGTGCCAGCAGGTTAGCGGGGGGGCAGGGCACAGATACGCAGTATTTT.

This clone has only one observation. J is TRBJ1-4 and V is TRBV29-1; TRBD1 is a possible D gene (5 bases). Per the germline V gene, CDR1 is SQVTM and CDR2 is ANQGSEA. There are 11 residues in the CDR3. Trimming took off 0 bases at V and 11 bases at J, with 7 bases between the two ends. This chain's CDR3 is CSVEDGGKLFF. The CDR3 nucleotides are TGCAGCGTTGAAGATGGGGGGAAACTGTTTTTT. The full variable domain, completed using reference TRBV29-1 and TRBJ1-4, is SAVISQKPSRDICQRGTSLTIQCQVDSQVTMMFWYRQQPGQSLTLIATANQGSEATYESGFVIDKFPISRPNLTFSTLTVSNMSPEDSSIYLCSVEDGGKLFFGSGTQLSVL.

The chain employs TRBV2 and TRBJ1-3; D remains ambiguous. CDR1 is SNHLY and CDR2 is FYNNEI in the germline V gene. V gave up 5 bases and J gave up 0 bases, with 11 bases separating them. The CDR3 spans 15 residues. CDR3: CASSRTLPSGNTIYF. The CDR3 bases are TGTGCCAGCAGTCGGACTTTACCCTCTGGAAACACCATATATTTT. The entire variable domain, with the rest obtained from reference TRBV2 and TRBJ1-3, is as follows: EPEVTQTPSHQVTQMGQEVILRCVPISNHLYFYWYRQILGQKVEFLVSFYNNEISEKSEIFDDQFSVERPDGSNFTLKIRSTKLEDSAMYFCASSRTLPSGNTIYFGEGSWLTVV.

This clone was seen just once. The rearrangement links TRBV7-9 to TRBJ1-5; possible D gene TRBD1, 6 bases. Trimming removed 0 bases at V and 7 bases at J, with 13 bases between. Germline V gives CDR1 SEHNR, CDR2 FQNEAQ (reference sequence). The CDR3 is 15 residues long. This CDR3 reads CASSLAGAEGQPQHF. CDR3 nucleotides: TGTGCCAGCAGCTTAGCGGGGGCCGAAGGCCAGCCCCAGCATTTT.

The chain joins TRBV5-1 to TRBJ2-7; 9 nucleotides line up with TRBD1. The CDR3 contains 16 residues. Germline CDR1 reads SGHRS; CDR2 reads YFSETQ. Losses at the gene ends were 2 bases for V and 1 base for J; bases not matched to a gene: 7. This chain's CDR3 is CASSLTGTGFSYEQYF. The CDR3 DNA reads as TGCGCCAGCAGCTTAACCGGGACAGGGTTTTCCTACGAGCAGTACTTC. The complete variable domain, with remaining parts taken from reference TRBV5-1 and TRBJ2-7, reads KAGVTQTPRYLIKTRGQQVTLSCSPISGHRSVSWYQQTPGQGLQFLFEYFSETQRNKGNFPGRFSGRQFSNSRSEMNVSTLELGDSALYLCASSLTGTGFSYEQYFGPGTRLTVT.

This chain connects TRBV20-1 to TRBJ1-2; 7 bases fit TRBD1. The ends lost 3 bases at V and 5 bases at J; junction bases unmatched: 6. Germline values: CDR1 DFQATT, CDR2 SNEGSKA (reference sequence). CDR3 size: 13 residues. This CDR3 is CSASHDRDYGYTF. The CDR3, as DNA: TGCAGTGCTAGTCACGACAGGGATTATGGCTACACCTTC.

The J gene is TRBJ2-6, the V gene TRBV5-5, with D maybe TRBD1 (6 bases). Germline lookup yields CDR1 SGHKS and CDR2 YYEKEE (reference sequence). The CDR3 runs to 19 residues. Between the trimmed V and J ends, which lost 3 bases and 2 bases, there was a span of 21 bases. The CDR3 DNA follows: TGTGCCAGCAGCTCTCAGAACACCCACAGGGTAGCTGGGGCCAACGTCCTGACTTTC. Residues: CASSSQNTHRVAGANVLTF.

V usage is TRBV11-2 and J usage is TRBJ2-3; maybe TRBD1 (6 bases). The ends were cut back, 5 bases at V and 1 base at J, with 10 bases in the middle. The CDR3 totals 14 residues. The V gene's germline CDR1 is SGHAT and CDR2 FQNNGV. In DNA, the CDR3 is TGTGCCAGCAGCCCCCAGGGGCGCACAGATACGCAGTATTTT. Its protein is CASSPQGRTDTQYF.

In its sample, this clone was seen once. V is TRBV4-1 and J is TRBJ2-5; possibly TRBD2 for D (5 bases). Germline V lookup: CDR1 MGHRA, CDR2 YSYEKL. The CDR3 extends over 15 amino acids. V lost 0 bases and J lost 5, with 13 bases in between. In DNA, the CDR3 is TGCGCCAGCAGCCAAGAAGACTATTATGTGGAGACCCAGTACTTC. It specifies CASSQEDYYVETQYF.

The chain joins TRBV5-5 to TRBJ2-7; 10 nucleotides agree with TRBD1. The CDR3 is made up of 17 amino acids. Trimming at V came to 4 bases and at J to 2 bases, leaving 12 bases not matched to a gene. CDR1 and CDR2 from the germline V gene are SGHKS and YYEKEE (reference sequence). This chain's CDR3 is CASSPWTGGLVTYEQYF. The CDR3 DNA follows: TGTGCCAGCAGCCCCTGGACAGGGGGATTGGTTACCTACGAGCAGTACTTC.

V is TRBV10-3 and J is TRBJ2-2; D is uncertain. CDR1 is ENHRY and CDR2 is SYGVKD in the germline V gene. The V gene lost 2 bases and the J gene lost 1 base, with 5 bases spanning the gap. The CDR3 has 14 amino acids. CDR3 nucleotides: TGTGCCATCAGTGAGGACATGAACACCGGGGAGCTGTTTTTT. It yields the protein CAISEDMNTGELFF.

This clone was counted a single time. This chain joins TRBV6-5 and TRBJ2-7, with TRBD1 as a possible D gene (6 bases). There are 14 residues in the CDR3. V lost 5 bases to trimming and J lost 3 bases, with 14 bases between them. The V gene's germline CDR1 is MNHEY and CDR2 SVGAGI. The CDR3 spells CASSPGTRGYEQYF. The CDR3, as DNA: TGTGCCAGCAGTCCCGGGACCAGGGGCTACGAGCAGTACTTC.

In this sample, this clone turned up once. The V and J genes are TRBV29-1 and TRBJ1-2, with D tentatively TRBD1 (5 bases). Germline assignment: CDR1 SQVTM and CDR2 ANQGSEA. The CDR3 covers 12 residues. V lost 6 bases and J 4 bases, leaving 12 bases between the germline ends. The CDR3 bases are TGCAGCGTAGACCGGGGGACCTATGGCTACACCTTC. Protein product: CSVDRGTYGYTF.

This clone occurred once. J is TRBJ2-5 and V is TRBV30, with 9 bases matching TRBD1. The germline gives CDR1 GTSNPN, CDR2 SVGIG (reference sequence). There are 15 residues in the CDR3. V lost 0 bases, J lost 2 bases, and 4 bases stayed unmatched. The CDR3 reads CAWSVGQGLQETQYF. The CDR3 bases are TGTGCCTGGAGTGTGGGACAGGGCTTACAAGAGACCCAGTACTTC.

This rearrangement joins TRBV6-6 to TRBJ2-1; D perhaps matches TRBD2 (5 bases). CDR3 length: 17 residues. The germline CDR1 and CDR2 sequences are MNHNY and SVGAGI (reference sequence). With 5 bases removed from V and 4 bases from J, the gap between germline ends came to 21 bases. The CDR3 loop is CASSPFGERGRYNEQFF. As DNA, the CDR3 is TGTGCCAGCAGTCCGTTCGGGGAACGGGGAAGGTACAATGAGCAGTTCTTC.

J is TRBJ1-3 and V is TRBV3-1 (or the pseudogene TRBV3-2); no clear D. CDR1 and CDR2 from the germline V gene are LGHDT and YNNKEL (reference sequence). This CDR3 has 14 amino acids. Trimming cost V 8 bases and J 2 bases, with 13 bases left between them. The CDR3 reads CASRRGGTGNTIYF. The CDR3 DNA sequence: TGTGCCAGCCGACGGGGAGGAACTGGAAACACCATATATTTT.

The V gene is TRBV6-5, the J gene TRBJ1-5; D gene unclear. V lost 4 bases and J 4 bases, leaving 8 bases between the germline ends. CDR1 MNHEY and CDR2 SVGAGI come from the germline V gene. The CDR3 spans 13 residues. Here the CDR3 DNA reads TGTGCCAGCAGTTTGTCGGGGAATCAGCCCCAGCATTTT. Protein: CASSLSGNQPQHF.

This CDR3 reads CASSTGLAGTDTQYF. In nucleotides, the CDR3 is TGTGCCAGTAGTACGGGACTAGCGGGCACAGATACGCAGTATTTT. V is TRBV19 and J is TRBJ2-3; TRBD2 matches 11 bases. From germline, CDR1 is LNHDA and CDR2 SQIVND (reference sequence). The junction had 1 base not matched to a gene; V was cut back by 4 bases and J by 1 base. The CDR3 sequence is 15 residues long.

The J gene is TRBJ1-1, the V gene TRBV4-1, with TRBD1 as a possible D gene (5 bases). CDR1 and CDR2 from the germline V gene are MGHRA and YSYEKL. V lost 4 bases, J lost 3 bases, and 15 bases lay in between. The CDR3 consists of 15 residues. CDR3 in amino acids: CASSLGPGGDTEAFF. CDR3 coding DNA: TGCGCCAGCAGCCTGGGCCCCGGGGGGGACACTGAAGCTTTCTTT.

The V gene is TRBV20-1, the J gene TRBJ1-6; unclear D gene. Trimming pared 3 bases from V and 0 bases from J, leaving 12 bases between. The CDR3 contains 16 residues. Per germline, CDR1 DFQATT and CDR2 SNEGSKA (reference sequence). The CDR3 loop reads CSASVGGRSYNSPLHF. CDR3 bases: TGCAGTGCTAGTGTAGGCGGCCGCTCCTATAATTCACCCCTCCACTTT.

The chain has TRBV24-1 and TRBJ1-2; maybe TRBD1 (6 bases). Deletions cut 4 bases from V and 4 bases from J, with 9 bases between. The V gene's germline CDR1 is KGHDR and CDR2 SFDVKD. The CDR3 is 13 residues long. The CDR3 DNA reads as TGTGCCACCAGTGACCCGGACAGCTATGGCTACACCTTC. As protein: CATSDPDSYGYTF.